A single TCR beta chain is shown here with its context. This sample stems from a study of blood T cell repertoires in COVID-19. The CDR3 covers 16 residues. The V and J ends lost 3 bases and 4 bases, in that order; junction bases with no gene match: 7. From germline, CDR1 is SGHRS and CDR2 YFSETQ. The method was immunoSEQ multiplex PCR; TCRdb's version includes in-frame clones alone and lacks a portion of them. The sample holds under 250,000 clones; 80% are singletons and the top ten take roughly 4.5%. Sequencing input: PBMCs or T cells enriched from blood (not recorded which). This clonotype originated in a man younger than 40 with acute COVID-19. The chain recombines TRBV5-1 with TRBJ2-2; 9 bases line up with TRBD2. CDR3 nucleotide sequence: TGCGCCAGCAGCTCCGGGACTAGCTTAGGCACCGGGGAGCTGTTTTTT. Translated, it gives CASSSGTSLGTGELFF. Using reference TRBV5-1 and TRBJ2-2 for the parts outside the CDR3, the full variable domain is KAGVTQTPRYLIKTRGQQVTLSCSPISGHRSVSWYQQTPGQGLQFLFEYFSETQRNKGNFPGRFSGRQFSNSRSEMNVSTLELGDSALYLCASSSGTSLGTGELFFGEGSRLTVL.